This T cell receptor (beta chain) comes out of a study of blood T cell repertoires in COVID-19. Study details: The United States, Italy and Spain supplied acute and convalescent COVID-19 samples. From T cells, B-cell-depleted T cells, or PBMCs came the material, which was cDNA or gDNA.

The CDR3 contains 16 residues. Unmatched junction bases numbered 7, after V lost 1 base and J lost 4 bases. Germline V gene data show CDR1 as LGHDT and CDR2 as YNNKEL (reference sequence). In the source study's methods: Researchers report that nucleated cell counts were estimated from reference gene primer amplification. Clones were sequenced by immunoSEQ multiplex PCR, and TCRdb holds only the in-frame ones, with some missing. V and J calls and clone size come straight from that table; D and trimming were deduced from the DNA. The profile shows about 210,000 clones, roughly 82% of them singletons. Input material: peripheral blood. This sequence was found in a woman aged 40 to 50 with acute or convalescent COVID-19. The chain joins TRBV3-1 (or the pseudogene TRBV3-2) to TRBJ2-7, with 10 bases fitting TRBD2. Here the CDR3 reads CASSQGGLAGVYEQYF. The CDR3 DNA is TGTGCCAGCAGCCAAGGAGGGCTAGCGGGGGTTTACGAGCAGTACTTC.